Following are 21 T cell receptor beta chains from one sample sequenced in a study of vaccination effects on CD4 cells after COVID-19. Repertoires were generated with immunoSEQ multiplex PCR, while TCRdb's copy carries only in-frame clones and drops some. The table has about 45,000 clones, around 70% seen once. CD4+ T cells were isolated after about eleven days of culture. Two-dose vaccination with either BNT162b2 or mRNA-1273 was given to the participants. No antigens are known for them. Sequenced material: CD4+ T cells from PBMCs cultured without peptide, taken after COVID-19 vaccination. These receptors were collected from a human donor who received a COVID-19 vaccine.

A few counts support this clone. The chain is built from TRBV7-9 and TRBJ2-2; 12 nucleotides align to TRBD2. J was trimmed by 0 bases and V by 6 bases; bases with no gene match: 8. Germline V CDR1 and CDR2: SEHNR, FQNEAQ (reference sequence). The CDR3 loop spans 18 amino acids. Written as DNA, the CDR3 is TGTGCCAGCAGTTCCCTAGCGGGAGGGCCCTCGAACACCGGGGAGCTGTTTTTT. This gives the protein CASSSLAGGPSNTGELFF.

The chain has TRBV10-3 and TRBJ2-7; no reliable D call. The germline V gene encodes CDR1 ENHRY and CDR2 SYGVKD. Trimming removed 4 bases from V and 1 base from J, with 11 bases in between. This CDR3 spans 14 amino acids. The CDR3 DNA is TGTGCCATCAGTGGGATCGGCCTTTCCTACGAGCAGTACTTC. Protein product: CAISGIGLSYEQYF.

This chain uses TRBV5-4 with TRBJ2-5; 7 bases fit TRBD2. With V trimmed by 2 bases and J by 0 bases, 4 bases remained unmatched. From germline, CDR1 is SGHNT and CDR2 YYREEE (reference sequence). This CDR3 is 15 amino acids long. The CDR3 region has the DNA TGTGCCAGCAGCTTTAGTCTAGCGGACCAAGAGACCCAGTACTTC. This translates into CASSFSLADQETQYF.

This chain links TRBV7-2 with TRBJ2-3; TRBD1 agrees at 10 bases. The CDR3 spans 16 residues. Germline CDR1 and CDR2: SGHTA and FQGNSA. Trimming took 6 bases from V and 1 from J; bases not matched to a gene: 7. The CDR3 nucleotides read TGTGCCAGCAGATGGGGAGGACAGGGGGGCACAGATACGCAGTATTTT. This codes for CASRWGGQGGTDTQYF.

Here the CDR3 DNA reads TGTGCCAGCAGCCAAGTATTGGGACTAGCGGGAAAAGAGACCCAGTACTTC. The encoded protein is CASSQVLGLAGKETQYF. J is TRBJ2-5 and V is TRBV4-2; 13 bases line up with TRBD2. Per germline, CDR1 LGHNA and CDR2 YNFKEQ. The V segment lost 1 base and the J segment 3 bases; nucleotides outside the gene matches: 5. This CDR3 is built from 17 residues.

The chain is built from TRBV3-1 (or the pseudogene TRBV3-2) and TRBJ2-5, with 10 positions matching TRBD2. This CDR3 region has 16 residues. Trimming removed 6 bases from V and 4 bases from J; junction bases left unmatched: 11. The germline V gene has CDR1 LGHDT and CDR2 YNNKEL (reference sequence). This chain's CDR3 is CASRRSSGSRRETQYF. The CDR3 DNA follows: TGTGCCAGCAGGCGATCTAGCGGGAGTAGGAGAGAGACCCAGTACTTC.

The V and J genes are TRBV4-1 and TRBJ1-1; tentative D call: TRBD1 (6 bases). Trimming cost V 1 base and J 4 bases, with 16 bases left between them. The V gene's germline CDR1 is MGHRA and CDR2 YSYEKL. The CDR3 runs 16 residues. CDR3 protein: CASSQARAARGTEAFF. For the CDR3, the DNA is TGCGCCAGCAGCCAAGCCCGGGCAGCCAGGGGCACTGAAGCTTTCTTT.

The chain has TRBV6-5 and TRBJ1-1; no clear D. Trimming cost V 6 bases and J 3 bases, with 11 bases left between them. The CDR3 is 13 residues long. Germline V gives CDR1 MNHEY, CDR2 SVGAGI. The CDR3 region is CASREDGYTEAFF. As DNA, the CDR3 is TGTGCCAGCAGAGAGGACGGATACACTGAAGCTTTCTTT.

This chain links TRBV15 with TRBJ2-5; 9 bases align to TRBD2. J lost 4 bases, V lost 11 bases, and 5 bases had no gene match. Germline V gene lookup returns CDR1 LNHNV and CDR2 YYDKDF (reference sequence). The CDR3 has 12 amino acids. CDR3 loop: CAAGGAAETQYF. CDR3 DNA: TGTGCCGCGGGGGGGGCCGCAGAGACCCAGTACTTC.

This chain joins TRBV7-8 and TRBJ1-2, with 12 bases matching TRBD1. Unmatched junction bases numbered 4, after V lost 3 bases and J lost 8 bases. The CDR3 extends over 14 amino acids. CDR1 is SGHVS, CDR2 FQNEAQ, per germline. DNA of the CDR3: TGTGCCAGCAGCTTGGGACAGGGGGCTCAGGGCTACACCTTC. This sequence encodes CASSLGQGAQGYTF.

The chain combines TRBV5-1 with TRBJ2-3, with D perhaps matching TRBD1 (6 bases). The CDR3 is made up of 13 amino acids. Trimming shortened V by 3 bases and J by 6 bases, and 11 bases separated the two germline ends. CDR1 and CDR2 (germline): SGHRS, YFSETQ. CDR3 nucleotide sequence: TGCGCCAGCAGCTGGGGGCAGATTGATACGCAGTATTTT. Encoded protein: CASSWGQIDTQYF.

This rearrangement joins TRBV6-6 to TRBJ1-4; D uncertain. The germline V and J ends were trimmed by 2 bases and 4 bases, with 5 bases remaining between them. CDR1 MNHNY and CDR2 SVGAGI come from the germline V gene (reference sequence). This CDR3 region has 13 residues. The CDR3 DNA reads TGTGCCAGCAGTTACGGGTTTAATGAAAAACTGTTTTTT. Residues: CASSYGFNEKLFF.

This clone was seen a few times. The chain joins TRBV5-8 to TRBJ2-2; 12 positions agree with TRBD2. Germline V gene data show CDR1 as SGHTS and CDR2 as YDEGEE. J lost 5 bases, V lost 2 bases, and 4 bases had no gene match. CDR3 length: 16 residues. Here the CDR3 reads CASSLGLAGITGELFF. The DNA of the CDR3 is TGTGCCAGCAGCTTAGGACTAGCGGGAATTACCGGGGAGCTGTTTTTT.

The CDR3 nucleotides read TGTGCCAGCAGCGTAGGGACTTTAAATGAGCAGTTCTTC. Translating it yields CASSVGTLNEQFF. This chain uses TRBV9 with TRBJ2-1; tentative D call: TRBD2 (5 bases). Germline CDR1 and CDR2: SGDLS and YYNGEE. The CDR3 totals 13 residues. Between the trimmed V and J ends, which lost 0 bases and 7 bases, there was a span of 8 bases.

This clone showed up just a few times. This rearrangement joins TRBV3-1 (or the pseudogene TRBV3-2) to TRBJ2-2; 10 positions agree with TRBD1. The CDR3 sequence is 16 residues long. V was pared by 8 bases and J by 9 bases, with 15 bases of the junction left unmatched. CDR1 is LGHDT, CDR2 YNNKEL, per germline (reference sequence). The CDR3 bases are TGTGCCAGCGGTCCGGGACAGGGGATAACTGGTAGGGAGCTGTTTTTT. This translates into CASGPGQGITGRELFF.

CDR3 sequence (DNA): TGTGCCAGCGCAATACTACAGGGATCGTTAAGTGAAAAACTGTTTTTT. Translated: CASAILQGSLSEKLFF. The V call is TRBV25-1, the J call TRBJ1-4, with D possibly matching TRBD1 (6 bases). V was pared by 8 bases and J by 7 bases, with 23 bases between. This CDR3 is built from 16 residues. Germline V gene sequence: CDR1 MGHDK, CDR2 SYGVNS. Supplemented by reference TRBV25-1 and TRBJ1-4, the full variable domain reads EADIYQTPRYLVIGTGKKITLECSQTMGHDKMYWYQQDPGMELHLIHYSYGVNSTEKGDLSSESTVSRIRTEHFPLTLESARPSHTSQYLCASAILQGSLSEKLFFGSGTQLSVL.

CDR3 nucleotide sequence: TGCGCCAGCAGCACCCGTGGCGAGCGAGTCAATGAGCAGTTCTTC. It codes for CASSTRGERVNEQFF. The chain combines TRBV5-1 with TRBJ2-1; D ambiguous. V was cut by 4 bases and J by 6 bases, with 17 bases left in between. CDR3 size: 15 residues. Germline V gene sequence: CDR1 SGHRS, CDR2 YFSETQ.

The table lists this clone with a few counts. J is TRBJ2-2 and V is TRBV2; D is unresolved. V shed 2 bases and J shed 1 base, with 8 bases lying between them. The CDR3 runs to 15 residues. CDR1 SNHLY and CDR2 FYNNEI come from the germline V gene. In DNA form, the CDR3 reads TGTGCCAGCAGTGAAAGTGGCGGGAACACCGGGGAGCTGTTTTTT. Amino acids: CASSESGGNTGELFF.

The sample holds a few counts of this clone. This chain links TRBV2 with TRBJ1-5, with D possibly matching TRBD1 (5 bases). Germline assignment: CDR1 SNHLY and CDR2 FYNNEI. This CDR3 is built from 15 residues. V was pared by 6 bases and J by 0 bases, with 12 bases between. The CDR3: CASRGERISNQPQHF. CDR3 bases: TGTGCCAGCAGGGGGGAACGAATTAGCAATCAGCCCCAGCATTTT.

The rearrangement joins TRBV21-1 to TRBJ1-2. TRBV21-1 is a documented pseudogene. The CDR3 spans 17 residues. The CDR3 nucleotides are TGTGCCAGCAGCAAGGTCGTACGGAAGCGAGATAACTATGGCTACACCTTC. Its protein product is CASSKVVRKRDNYGYTF.

CDR3 in amino acids: CASSLESEYQETQYF. DNA of the CDR3: TGTGCCAGCAGCTTGGAGTCTGAGTACCAAGAGACCCAGTACTTC. The gene calls are TRBV7-9 and TRBJ2-5; no clear D gene. The germline V gene encodes CDR1 SEHNR and CDR2 FQNEAQ (reference sequence). Trimming stripped 3 bases from V and 0 bases from J, with 11 bases between. This CDR3 region has 15 residues.